This T cell receptor beta chain was captured by sequencing in a study of blood T cell repertoires in COVID-19 (dated by TCRdb to the early 2020s). Regarding the study in general: The collaborator samples originated in the United States, Italy and Spain and spanned the acute and convalescent phases of COVID-19. A de-identified subject ID, COVID-19 status, age in years and sex were almost always included in the sample metadata. A freely available public database, intended as a resource for researchers studying the immune response to SARS-CoV-2, is where the repertoires were released. Where HLA class I and class II types were available, the types were taken from metadata supplied by the sample provider, not from assay-based typing. The material from the prospective study consisted of cDNA or gDNA derived from T cells, B-cell-depleted T cells, or PBMCs. The dataset comprised deeply sampled blood TCRbeta repertoires from subjects exposed to, actively infected with, or recovered from COVID-19. Samples were obtained from the ongoing ImmuneRACE study (first 160 participants) and from over a thousand subjects provided by 6 global collaborators. Results and caveats for the whole study, not just this receptor: Clinical and demographic metadata were provided uncurated, with the amount varying by source and participant.

The immunoSEQ Assay, a bias-controlled multiplex PCR, was used to amplify TCRbeta CDR3 regions from genomic DNA. Per the original workflow: Within the assay, amplification of reference gene primers was used to estimate how many nucleated cells each sample contained. To quantify the absolute abundance of each unique TCRbeta CDR3 rearrangement, sequence reads were collapsed and filtered. For each sample, productive Simpson clonality was calculated as the square root of Simpson's diversity index across productive rearrangements. Sourced from immuneACCESS, this table was stored by TCRdb with only in-frame sequences that have V and J called. A share of the clones is absent; for the studies checked, an unresolved V gene accounts for under half, and the remainder has no known explanation. D and trimming come from the DNA, and the V and J calls and clone size come from that table. This sample gives over 40,000 clones in total; about nine tenths of them show up just once. The ten largest clones add up to approximately 4.9% of the sample.

Whole blood was collected in K2EDTA tubes by collaborating institutions according to the institutions' own protocols. For TCRbeta analysis, collaborator samples were shipped as frozen whole blood, as isolated PBMCs, or as DNA extracted from either sample type. V lost 2 bases and J lost 3 bases; the stretch between them is 5 bases long. Taken from cysteine to phenylalanine, the CDR3 has 12 residues. This entry keeps only the CDR3 DNA: 36 bases, framed from base 1. CDR1 and CDR2 are drawn from the germline V gene (reference sequence): SGHKS, YYEKEE. In the case of this clone: The antigen it binds to is not known. Qualities for individual bases were not recorded, and no much larger clone is one base off.

Here the chain combines TRBV5-5 and TRBJ2-5, with no confident D gene call. The specimen was peripheral blood. The sequence was obtained from a man aged 70-80 years with acute or convalescent COVID-19. For the CDR3, the sequence is CASSFPEETQYF. The DNA is TGTGCCAGCAGCTTTCCGGAAGAGACCCAGTACTTC.